This T cell receptor (beta chain) was documented in a study of T cell repertoires in cytomegalovirus infection. Turning to the study itself: Through public TCR beta signatures, both CMV infection and matching HLA type were indicated. General study results and limits: Summed public TCR beta family frequency identified CMV carriers bearing the relevant HLA. CMV-specific TCR beta clonotypes restricted by HLA-C were the ones dominating the ex vivo response.

Each CDR3 protein gets one entry after TCRdb re-called the reads with MiXCR. The table shows more than 150,000 distinct CDR3 sequences, with approximately 19% occurring only once. Concerning this clonotype: The antigen is not known.

CDR3 length equals 15 residues. From germline, CDR1 is MNHEY and CDR2 SVGEGT. V was trimmed by 2 bases and J by 4 bases, leaving 11 bases between them. The V and J genes are TRBV6-2 or TRBV6-3 and TRBJ2-2, with a weak D call TRBD1 (5 bases). This TCR was recovered from a human donor in good health (CMV status not recorded). Some clones in this sample may be carry-over from other donors' samples. Sample: PBMCs. In DNA, the CDR3 is TGTGCCAGCAGTTACGGCAGGGTTAGCACCGGGGAGCTGTTTTTT. Translated: CASSYGRVSTGELFF.